This T cell receptor beta chain originates from a study of cytomegalovirus exposure and HLA in healthy donors (dated by TCRdb to the late 2010s). Turning to the overall study: According to a later analysis, one platform produced both the 120 validation repertoires and the 670 or so repertoires of the first cohort. In addition to the first cohort of 666 subjects, a separate validation cohort of under 150 different subjects was used. High-throughput TCR immunosequencing, statistical association of individual TCRs with disease status, and machine learning were combined to predict cytomegalovirus infection status. The aim of the study was to test whether cataloging public T cell receptors could identify signatures of past pathogen exposure.

The method behind the library was the immunoSEQ multiplex PCR assay. Processing in the source paper ran as follows. A statistical classification framework was built for diagnosing cytomegalovirus status from the catalog of TCR beta chain sequences. TCRdb took over this immuneACCESS table, retaining in-frame rearrangements with V and J assigned. Such tables are incomplete; in checked studies, under half of the missing clones stem from an unresolved V gene, and the remainder is unexplained. The V and J calls and clone size come from that table; D and trimming were worked out from the DNA. This sample comprises about 110,000 clones, roughly 88% of them detected only once. The ten largest clones capture around 3.1% of the sample. The germline V and J ends show losses of 3 bases and 6 bases respectively, and no gene match explains 5 bases of the junction. From the cysteine up to the phenylalanine, the CDR3 has a length of 16 residues. Only the CDR3 region is kept as DNA, spanning 48 bases read in frame from base 1. The germline V gene sets CDR1 to SGHVS and CDR2 to FQNEAQ.

Donors formed part of the validation cohort, which comprised approximately 130 subjects and was distinct from the first cohort of fewer than 750 subjects. What the research found in general, with its limitations: It was suggested by the authors that the approach could potentially be generalized to other disease states and immunological phenotypes. A few of the identified cytomegalovirus-associated TCR beta chains were confirmed in vitro to be specific for cytomegalovirus antigens. In the study, 150 to 200 TCR beta chains were listed as associated with cytomegalovirus. Most TCR sequences were observed very rarely across donors, whereas some public TCRs were present in many individuals. Of the cluster scores, approximately 95% were above 0 in a later analysis, which found that TCRs clustered in the first cohort also tended to co-occur in the approximately 110 validation repertoires. The classifier was reported to diagnose cytomegalovirus status with high specificity and sensitivity in both the original and validation cohorts. A later analysis had no HLA typing for the validation cohort, so co-occurrence there was scored across all 120 repertoires.

With respect to this clone: Its antigen remains undetermined. Base qualities were left out, and no much larger clone turns up one base away.

The TCR was taken from a woman between 18 and 30 years old in good health and CMV-seronegative. The chain was built from TRBV7-8 and TRBJ2-2; 12 bases in the middle match TRBD2. Sequencing used PBMCs. This receptor carries the CDR3 CASSFLAGGPAGELFF. The nucleotides are TGTGCCAGCAGCTTTCTAGCGGGGGGGCCCGCCGGGGAGCTGTTTTTT.